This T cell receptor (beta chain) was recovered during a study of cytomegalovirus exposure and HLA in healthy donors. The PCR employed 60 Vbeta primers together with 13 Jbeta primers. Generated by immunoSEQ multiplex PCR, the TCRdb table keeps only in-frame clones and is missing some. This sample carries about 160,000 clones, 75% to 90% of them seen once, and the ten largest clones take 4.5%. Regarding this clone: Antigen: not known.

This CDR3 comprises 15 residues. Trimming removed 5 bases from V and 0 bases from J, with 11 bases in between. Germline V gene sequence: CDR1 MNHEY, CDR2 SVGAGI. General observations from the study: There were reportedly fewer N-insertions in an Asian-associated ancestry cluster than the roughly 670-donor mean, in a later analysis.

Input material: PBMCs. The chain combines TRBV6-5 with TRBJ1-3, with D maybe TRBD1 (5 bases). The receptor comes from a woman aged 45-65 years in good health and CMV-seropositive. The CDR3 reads CASSNPGFSGNTIYF. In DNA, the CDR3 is TGTGCCAGCAGTAACCCAGGGTTCTCTGGAAACACCATATATTTT.